The clone carrying this T cell receptor (beta chain) was recorded only once. Its antigen remains unidentified. The treatment was: around 19 received Ad26.COV2.S at low or high dose, single or two shots; roughly five received placebo; per-sample allocation not given. Samples were taken on day 63 after the first vaccine or placebo injection. This entry belongs to a study of Ad26.COV2.S vaccination and SARS-CoV-2 variants. Study information: Donor had been placed in the Ad26.COV2.S arm of the COV1001 trial. In the study, Ad26.COV2.S was injected intramuscularly once, or twice 56 days apart.

The CDR3 has 15 amino acids. Germline CDR1 LGHNA, CDR2 YNFKEQ. The V gene lost 4 bases and the J gene lost 4 bases, with 16 bases spanning the gap. Here immunoSEQ multiplex PCR was the method, and the copy in TCRdb shows in-frame clones only, minus some. The table includes roughly 420,000 clones, more than 75% detected once. Findings and caveats of the study: Those who received the vaccine showed greater spike-specific TCR breadth than those given placebo.

This clonotype originated in a person between 18 and 65 years old who received the Ad26.COV2.S COVID-19 vaccine or a placebo. The specimen was peripheral blood, collected in a trial of Ad26.COV2.S vaccine versus placebo. J is TRBJ1-2 and V is TRBV4-2, with D hard to call. CDR3 protein: CASSLSLSILYGYTF. Here the CDR3 DNA reads TGTGCCAGCAGCCTCTCTCTATCGATTCTCTATGGCTACACCTTC.